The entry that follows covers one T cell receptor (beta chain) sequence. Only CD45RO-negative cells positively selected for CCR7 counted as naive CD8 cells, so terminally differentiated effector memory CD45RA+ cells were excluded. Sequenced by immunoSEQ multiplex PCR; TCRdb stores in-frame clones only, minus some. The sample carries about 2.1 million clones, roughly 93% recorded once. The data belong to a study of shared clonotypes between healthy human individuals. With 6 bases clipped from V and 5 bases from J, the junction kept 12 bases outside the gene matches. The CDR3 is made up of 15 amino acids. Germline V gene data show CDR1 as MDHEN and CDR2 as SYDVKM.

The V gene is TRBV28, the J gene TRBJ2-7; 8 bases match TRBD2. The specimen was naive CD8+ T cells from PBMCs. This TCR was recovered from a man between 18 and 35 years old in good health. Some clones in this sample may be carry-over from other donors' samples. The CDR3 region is CASRLPGLGYNEQYF. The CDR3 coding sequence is TGTGCCAGCAGGCTCCCGGGACTAGGATACAACGAGCAGTACTTC.